The sequence of this TCR beta chain was determined in a study of cytomegalovirus exposure and HLA in healthy donors (dated by TCRdb to the late 2010s). About the full investigation: An earlier analysis of around 600 of the donors reported 250 to 350 Gb of sequence data and roughly 110 million unique TCR beta sequences from 150 million to 200 million T cells. Around 320 gigabases of sequencing data and some 85 million unique TCR sequences were included in an early release covering 550 to 650 HLA-typed donors. The genetic ancestry cluster associated with self-reported Caucasian donors included about four fifths of the roughly 360 genotyped donors. The study aimed to test whether cataloging public T cell receptors could reveal signatures of past pathogen exposure. The study used immunosequencing to profile the T cell repertoires of some 600 subjects and linked those repertoires to cytomegalovirus serostatus. Besides the first cohort of hundreds of subjects, a separate validation cohort made up of 120 different subjects was used. The study combined high-throughput TCR immunosequencing, statistical association of individual TCRs with disease status, and machine learning to predict cytomegalovirus infection status. In a later analysis, previously published TCR beta repertoires from some 640 donors were re-analyzed and high-resolution HLA genotyping was added so that TCR occurrence patterns could be studied. The later analysis used no new phenotypic data to find candidate immune exposures, relying instead on TCR beta sequences and their occurrence across donors. An earlier analysis of 587 of the donors used high-throughput TCR beta sequencing to judge whether each TCR beta V gene segment behaved as functional or pseudogenic. Donor age, sex, ethnicity and CMV serostatus were collected together with the repertoire data. A later genetic analysis took genome-wide SNP genotypes for about three fifths of the roughly 700 donors and used that subset as a discovery cohort. Every repertoire in the discovery cohort had been generated on one and the same sequencing platform. Class I and class II HLA loci were covered by the typing at four-digit resolution. The number of donors typed differed by locus, with 629-630 for A, B, C, DRB1 and DQB1, 522 for DQA1, some 570 for DPA1, and some 470 for DPB1. About five DR-DQ haplotypes were treated as single units for association and clustering because of strong linkage in the cohort. Among a few hundred genotyped donors of the cohort, an average of around 240,000 unique TCR beta nucleotide sequences were sequenced per donor, roughly 18% of them non-productive. The full study reports these points: Immune exposure information for the cohort was limited to CMV serostatus. A further reported finding was that TCR beta sequences accurately predicted the HLA-A and HLA-B alleles for most subjects in the first cohort. Because the 87-base-pair reads could not distinguish some IMGT-functional V segments, including TRBV6-2 and TRBV6-3, those segments were excluded. According to a later analysis, TCR association rates differed among HLA loci, with DRB1 alleles showing the most associated TCRs and HLA-C alleles showing the fewest. Most CMV-associated TCR beta chains appeared to be HLA-restricted in a later analysis, and the HLA associations seemed to be driven largely by CMV exposure. A cluster of highly shared sequence variants was judged likely to represent a technical artifact of the sequencing pipeline. The classifier was reported to diagnose cytomegalovirus status with high specificity and sensitivity in both the original cohort and the validation cohort. Over 15 rarely observed V segments, including chromosome 9 orphons, were excluded from the earlier analysis of some 590 of the donors because counts were too low. The cohort was sequenced for TCR beta chains only, and without alpha or paired-chain data the features that could be detected were limited. Presence/absence analyses assumed roughly uniform sequencing depth across donors, an assumption that may not hold. A later genetic analysis associated a missense DCLRE1C variant with V-gene and J-gene trimming of TCR beta chains, and an independent cohort replicated the association. The authors suggested that the approach could potentially be generalized to other disease states and immunological phenotypes. Broadly in line with IMGT annotations, most TCR beta V segments showed up in productive rearrangements about 87% or about 30% of the time in an earlier analysis of approximately 600 of the donors. Compared with equally common non-associated chains, HLA-associated TCR beta chains in a later analysis were more clonally expanded and had lower generation probabilities. The study gave a list of more than 150 TCR beta chains associated with cytomegalovirus. A later analysis reported that several top co-occurrence clusters appeared linked to parvovirus B19, influenza, CMV and Epstein-Barr virus. Because HLA typing was missing for some donors at each locus, association tests included only the typed subset. Assigning TCR associations to individual alleles was difficult when HLA alleles, especially DR and DQ, strongly co-occurred. Most TCR sequences were seen in very few donors, while some public TCRs were found in many individuals. In vitro tests confirmed that a few of the cytomegalovirus-associated TCR beta chains recognize cytomegalovirus antigens. Linkage disequilibrium might explain the correlated functional status among segregating V segments, but an unknown experimental factor could not be excluded. In a later analysis, more than 15,000 TCR beta sequences were associated with specific HLA alleles at a false discovery rate of 0.05. A later genetic analysis reported fewer N-insertions in productive TCRs among donors in an Asian-associated ancestry cluster than the approximately 670-donor mean.

Library preparation employed the immunoSEQ multiplex PCR assay. For the multiplex PCR, a mixture combining 60 forward primers for TCR Vbeta segments and 13 reverse primers for TCR Jbeta segments was used. The CDR3 region of rearranged TCR beta genes was amplified from genomic DNA with a multiplex PCR assay. On the Illumina HiSeq System, the amplified TCR beta libraries were sequenced as 87-base-pair reads. On the study's bioinformatics: In a later analysis, about 80 million unique TCR beta chains were counted across the 650 to 700 repertoires, and some 10 million of these chains were shared by at least two donors. A nearest-neighbor algorithm error-corrected the raw reads and collapsed the reads into unique sequences, merging closely related sequences to remove PCR and sequencing errors. To assign V, D and J gene segments, CDR3 sequences were aligned to IMGT reference sequences. Each retained sequence needed at least a six-nucleotide match to both a V gene segment and a J gene segment. A rearrangement counted as productive if the CDR3 had no stop codons and remained in frame with V and J, and every other rearrangement counted as non-productive. CDR3 was defined according to IMGT convention as the region running from the second conserved V-encoded cysteine to the conserved J-encoded phenylalanine. In an earlier analysis of around 640 of the donors, sequences lacking an unambiguous match to a single V gene segment were excluded. In an earlier analysis of a few hundred of the donors, a V segment was called functional when productive rearrangements were above 56.7%, and segregating when the standard deviation between donors exceeded 5%. A statistical classification framework was developed to diagnose cytomegalovirus status using the catalog of TCR beta chain sequences. In a later analysis, TCR nucleotide sequences were compared against IMGT/GENE-DB human TR gene sequences so that V and J genes could be assigned. Using the TCRdist pipeline, a later analysis assigned CDR3 sequences along with most-parsimonious VDJ recombination scenarios. In a later analysis, each TCR beta chain was defined by its CDR3 amino acid sequence together with its V-gene family, and reads lacking a unique V-gene family were excluded. A later analysis removed 600 or so highly shared, low-generation-probability nucleotide sequences to deal with suspected cross-contamination and a sequencing artifact. In a later analysis, a clonal expansion index for each public chain was calculated from normalized within-repertoire ranks of inferred template counts. A later analysis computed generation probabilities with a VDJ recombination model fitted to out-of-frame rearrangements, and checked the results against IGoR. Hypergeometric tests were used in a later analysis to score TCR-TCR, TCR-HLA and TCR-CMV co-occurrence, with a repertoire-size bias correction applied to the TCR pairs. A later analysis estimated false discovery rates by permuting HLA or CMV assignments 20 times. In a later analysis, co-occurring TCRs were grouped using DBSCAN, with TCRdist sequence similarity added in when clustering inside HLA-allele-positive subsets. Repertoires with fewer than 30,000 or more than 120,000 public chains, plus five repertoires with anomalous nucleotide sharing, were excluded from co-occurrence clustering. Sourced from immuneACCESS, this table was stored by TCRdb with only in-frame sequences that have V and J called. A share of the clones is absent; for the studies checked, an unresolved V gene accounts for under half, and the remainder has no known explanation. V, J and clone size reflect that table, while D and trimming were determined from the DNA. This sample gives 80,000 to 100,000 clones in total; around 77% of them show up just once. The ten top clones hold approximately 7% of the sample.

The germline V gene encodes CDR1 SEHNR and CDR2 FQNEAQ (reference sequence). Trimming at the junction amounts to 7 bases on V and 5 bases on J, and the germline ends lie 10 bases apart. The CDR3 runs 12 amino acids, cysteine and phenylalanine included. The kept DNA is CDR3 alone, 36 bases in frame from the first base. With respect to this clone: The specificity of this receptor is unknown. The record has no base qualities; no much larger clone is one base away.

The cohort was made up of roughly 670 healthy bone marrow donors. All cohort members were sampled while nominally healthy, although unrecorded immune exposures were likely present. The donor was CMV seropositive and was included in the group of some 290 seropositive cohort members. Each donor provided a peripheral blood sample, and peripheral blood mononuclear cells were used for TCR beta sequencing. The Qiagen DNeasy Blood Extraction Kit was used to extract genomic DNA from the blood cell samples. The V and J segments used are TRBV7-9 and TRBJ2-3, with the D gene call left open. The sequence derives from a man aged 50 to 59 in good health and CMV-seropositive. Sequencing used PBMCs. CDR3 sequence: CASISGGDTQYF. The DNA sequence is TGTGCCAGCATCTCTGGCGGAGATACGCAGTATTTT.